The T cell receptor beta chain described here comes from a study of cytomegalovirus exposure and HLA in healthy donors. This clone has only one observation. Its cognate antigen is unknown. Whole-study results and caveats: Cytomegalovirus status was reportedly diagnosed by the classifier with high sensitivity and specificity. Prior analysis indicated that the majority of TCR beta V segments exhibited productivity approximately 90% or approximately 30% of the time. In a later analysis, V- and J-gene trimming of beta chains associated with a DCLRE1C missense variant, replicated independently.

The CDR3 consists of 16 residues. Germline V gene data show CDR1 as MNHEY and CDR2 as SMNVEV (reference sequence). Germline trimming cut 3 bases from V and 5 bases from J; bases unmatched to any gene: 7. The primer mix had 60 Vbeta and 13 Jbeta primers. Profiling relied on immunoSEQ multiplex PCR, and the TCRdb table lists in-frame clones only, not all of them. The sample records 150,000 to 200,000 clones, around 84% being singletons. This chain links TRBV27 with TRBJ2-2; 9 bases are a match to TRBD2. Sequences were obtained from PBMCs. The origin of this receptor is a man in his fifties or sixties in good health and CMV-seropositive. The CDR3 here is CASSLGGGVETGELFF. The CDR3 nucleotides read TGTGCCAGCAGTTTGGGCGGGGGGGTTGAGACCGGGGAGCTGTTTTTT.